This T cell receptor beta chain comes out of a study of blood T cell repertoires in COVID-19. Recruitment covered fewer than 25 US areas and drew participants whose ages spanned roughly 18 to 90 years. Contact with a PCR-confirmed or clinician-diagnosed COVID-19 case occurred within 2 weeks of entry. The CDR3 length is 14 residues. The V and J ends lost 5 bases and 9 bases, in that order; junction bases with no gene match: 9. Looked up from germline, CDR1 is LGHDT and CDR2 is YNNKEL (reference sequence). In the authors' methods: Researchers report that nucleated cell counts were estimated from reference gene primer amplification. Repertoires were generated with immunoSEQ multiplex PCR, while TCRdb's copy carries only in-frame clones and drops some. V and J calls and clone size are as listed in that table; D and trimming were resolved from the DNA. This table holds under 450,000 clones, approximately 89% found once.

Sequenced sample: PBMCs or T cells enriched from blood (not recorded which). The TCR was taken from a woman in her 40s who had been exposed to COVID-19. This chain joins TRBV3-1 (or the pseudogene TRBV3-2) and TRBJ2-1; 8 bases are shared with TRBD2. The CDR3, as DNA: TGTGCCAGCAGCGGGACTAGTCAAGGGGGTGAGCAGTTCTTC. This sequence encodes CASSGTSQGGEQFF.